This TCR beta chain was profiled in a study of T cells after posttransplantation cyclophosphamide. Cells defined as naive were viable CD3+CD4+ or CD3+CD8+ and CCR7+CD45RA+CD45RO-CD95-CD27+CD28+. The CDR3 runs to 15 residues. CDR1 and CDR2 (germline): SGHRS, YFSETQ. After removal of 1 base from V and 2 bases from J, the junction contained 4 bases not matched to a gene. Repertoires were generated with immunoSEQ multiplex PCR, while TCRdb's copy carries only in-frame clones and drops some. The sample has just over 20,000 clones, 95% to 98% seen once. The receptor was derived from a man aged 40-49 years in good health, CMV-negative, and a related stem cell transplant donor. The source material was naive CD4+ T cells sorted from PBMCs. The rearrangement links TRBV5-1 to TRBJ2-3, with TRBD1 matching over 7 bases. The CDR3: CASSLRQGYTDTQYF. The CDR3 DNA reads as TGCGCCAGCAGCTTGAGACAGGGCTACACAGATACGCAGTATTTT.